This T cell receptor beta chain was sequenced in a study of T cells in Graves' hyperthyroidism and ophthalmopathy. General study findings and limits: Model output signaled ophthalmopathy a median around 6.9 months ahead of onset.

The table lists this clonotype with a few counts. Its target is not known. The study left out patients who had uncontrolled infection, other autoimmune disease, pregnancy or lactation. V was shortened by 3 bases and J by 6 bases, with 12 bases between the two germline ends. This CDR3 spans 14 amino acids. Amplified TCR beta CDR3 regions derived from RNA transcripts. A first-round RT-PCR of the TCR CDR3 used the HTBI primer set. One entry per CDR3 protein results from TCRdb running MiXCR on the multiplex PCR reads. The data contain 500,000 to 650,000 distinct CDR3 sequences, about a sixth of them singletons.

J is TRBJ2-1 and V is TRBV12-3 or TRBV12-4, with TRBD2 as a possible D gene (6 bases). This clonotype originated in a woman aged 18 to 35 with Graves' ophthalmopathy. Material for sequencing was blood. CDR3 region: CASSFVTSVNEQFF. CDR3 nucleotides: TGTGCCAGCAGTTTCGTGACTAGTGTCAATGAGCAGTTCTTC.